This T cell receptor beta chain appears in the sequencing data of a study of brain T cells in children with intractable seizures. In the case of this clone: The antigen is undetermined.

Germline V lookup: CDR1 SNHLY, CDR2 FYNNEI. The CDR3 contains 11 residues. Trimming removed 8 bases at V and 4 bases at J, with 5 bases between. Clones were sequenced by immunoSEQ multiplex PCR, and TCRdb holds only the in-frame ones, with some missing. The data show 340,000 or so clones, with about 93% seen just once and 4.5% to 7% held by the top ten. Time point indicated: blood from clinic visit 5 months post-surgery; TSC patient then seizure free. Sequencing was limited to surgery cases with top T cell transcript signatures in brain tissue. Before surgery, patients took at least one anti-epileptic drug. Study findings and constraints: Pre- and post-surgery blood differed in depth, so pre-surgery absences may be undersampling. Viral specificity was inferred only from CDR3 similarity; HCMV serostatus was unknown.

Sequences were derived from peripheral blood, sampled about 5 months after surgery. The origin of this receptor is a boy under three years old with tuberous sclerosis and intractable seizures. The J gene is TRBJ2-2, the V gene TRBV2; D is unresolved. The CDR3 coding sequence is TGTGCCAGCTACTCCACCGGGGAGCTGTTTTTT. Amino acids: CASYSTGELFF.